The 17 T cell receptor beta chains reported below all come from one sample, sequenced in a study of response to subunit inactivated influenza vaccine. TCRdb re-called the RT-PCR reads with MiXCR, one entry per CDR3 protein. The data hold roughly 650,000 distinct CDR3 sequences, with 15% to 19% observed a single time. The sequencing used PBMCs from blood, collected approximately 13 days after vaccination. These receptors came from a man between 50 and 59 years old who received an inactivated influenza vaccine.

This clonotype was counted only a few times. This rearrangement joins TRBV28 to TRBJ2-7; D possibly corresponds to TRBD2 (5 bases). V was shortened by 5 bases and J by 3 bases, with 17 bases between the two germline ends. The CDR3 runs 15 residues. The germline CDR1 and CDR2 sequences are MDHEN and SYDVKM. The DNA of the CDR3 is TGTGCCAGCAGTGGCGGTTGGACTGGCAGCTACGAGCAGTACTTC. Protein: CASSGGWTGSYEQYF.

This clonotype was seen more than once but under ten times. This chain uses TRBV5-1 with TRBJ2-6; TRBD1 matches 9 bases. Germline V lookup: CDR1 SGHRS, CDR2 YFSETQ. CDR3 size: 16 residues. Trimming removed 4 bases from V and 2 bases from J; junction bases left unmatched: 4. The CDR3 DNA follows: TGCGCCAGCAGCCAGGGACAGGGTGCTGGGGCCAACGTCCTGACTTTC. Encoded protein: CASSQGQGAGANVLTF.

This clonotype was observed a few times. Here the CDR3 DNA reads TGTGCCAGCAGTTCCCTCACTCCAGTCTACGAGCAGTACTTC. It translates to CASSSLTPVYEQYF. This sequence joins TRBV12-3 or TRBV12-4 and TRBJ2-7; D uncertain. Trimming pared 4 bases from V and 3 bases from J, leaving 13 bases between. This CDR3 contains 14 residues.

The chain is built from TRBV11-3 and TRBJ2-6; D gene uncertain. CDR3 length: 15 residues. Germline V gene data show CDR1 as SGHNT and CDR2 as YENEEA. V dropped 5 bases and J dropped 0 bases, with 8 bases sitting between them. CDR3 DNA: TGTGCCAGCAGCCCCCGGAGCTCTGGGGCCAACGTCCTGACTTTC. Translating gives CASSPRSSGANVLTF.

The chain combines TRBV4-3 with TRBJ2-7; 7 nucleotides align to TRBD1. V shed 0 bases, J shed 3 bases, and the junction held 14 bases outside the gene matches. The length of the CDR3 is 18 residues. Per germline, CDR1 LGHNA and CDR2 YSLEER. The CDR3 DNA reads as TGCGCCAGCAGCCAAGAGTGGGCTCCGAGGGACAGCCACTACGAGCAGTACTTC. It encodes CASSQEWAPRDSHYEQYF.

This clonotype showed up just a few times. The chain recombines TRBV27 with TRBJ2-3, with 11 bases fitting TRBD2. The CDR3 totals 22 residues. The V and J ends lost 1 base and 6 bases, in that order; junction bases with no gene match: 24. The germline gives CDR1 MNHEY, CDR2 SMNVEV (reference sequence). In DNA, the CDR3 is TGTGCCAGCAGTTTATTGCCCTGGCGGCTTCATACTAGCGGGGGATGGTCGGATACGCAGTATTTT. Translated: CASSLLPWRLHTSGGWSDTQYF.

In its sample, this clonotype was seen many times. The chain is built from TRBV7-2 and TRBJ2-7, with 12 positions matching TRBD2. Unmatched junction bases numbered 2, after V lost 5 bases and J lost 0 bases. Germline V gene lookup returns CDR1 SGHTA and CDR2 FQGNSA. The CDR3 sequence is 15 residues long. The CDR3 DNA follows: TGTGCCAGCAGCCGGGGACTAGCGGGCTCCTACGAGCAGTACTTC. Translation: CASSRGLAGSYEQYF.

A few counts support this clonotype. CDR3 loop: CASSDWTSGTNIQYF. The CDR3 nucleotides are TGTGCCAGCAGTGATTGGACTAGCGGCACAAACATTCAGTACTTC. J is TRBJ2-4 and V is TRBV2; TRBD2 matches 10 bases. Per germline, CDR1 SNHLY and CDR2 FYNNEI. There are 15 residues in the CDR3. V gave up 3 bases and J gave up 6 bases; unmatched junction bases: 5.

This clonotype was seen a single time. The chain links TRBV28 to TRBJ1-4; the D gene is possibly TRBD1 (6 bases). The CDR3 is made up of 16 amino acids. From germline, CDR1 is MDHEN and CDR2 SYDVKM. V lost 6 bases, J lost 3 bases, and 17 bases lay in between. DNA of the CDR3: TGTGCCAGCAGCAACATCCAGGGGATGTCTAATGAAAAACTGTTTTTT. It is translated as CASSNIQGMSNEKLFF.

This clonotype occurred a few times. V is TRBV12-3 or TRBV12-4 and J is TRBJ2-3; 7 positions match TRBD2. The ends lost 5 bases at V and 0 bases at J; junction bases unmatched: 11. The CDR3 sequence is 17 residues long. The CDR3 spells CASSPTPLATSTDTQYF. CDR3 nucleotides: TGTGCCAGCAGTCCCACCCCACTAGCGACTAGCACAGATACGCAGTATTTT.

Ten or more counts support this clonotype. CDR3 coding DNA: TGCGCCAGCAGCGCGGGACGGGACTCTGGAAACACCATATATTTT. Encoded protein: CASSAGRDSGNTIYF. V is TRBV5-1 and J is TRBJ1-3; D may be TRBD1 (5 bases). The CDR3 spans 15 residues. CDR1 is SGHRS and CDR2 is YFSETQ in the germline V gene. Trimming took 4 bases from V and 0 from J, leaving 11 bases between them.

Regarding this clonotype: At one of its ends the junction is not consistent with the germline gene, which may arise from a read error. The CDR3 nucleotides read TGCAGTGCTAGAGATGGCGGGGGAGTCCAAGACACCCAGTACTTC. Translation gives CSARDGGGVQDTQYF. The chain recombines TRBV20-1 with TRBJ2-5; 7 bases match TRBD2. Germline loops: CDR1 DFQATT, CDR2 SNEGSKA (reference sequence). The CDR3 consists of 15 residues.

CDR3 loop: CASSLAGGQLSDTQYF. CDR3 sequence (DNA): TGCGCCAGCAGCTTGGCCGGAGGACAGTTGTCAGATACGCAGTATTTT. This chain uses TRBV5-1 with TRBJ2-3, with D possibly TRBD1 on 6 matching bases. The CDR3 is 16 residues long. Between the trimmed V and J ends, which lost 0 bases and 4 bases, there was a span of 15 bases. Germline V gives CDR1 SGHRS, CDR2 YFSETQ. Combining the CDR3 with reference TRBV5-1 and TRBJ2-3 gives the whole variable domain KAGVTQTPRYLIKTRGQQVTLSCSPISGHRSVSWYQQTPGQGLQFLFEYFSETQRNKGNFPGRFSGRQFSNSRSEMNVSTLELGDSALYLCASSLAGGQLSDTQYFGPGTRLTVL.

This rearrangement joins TRBV20-1 to TRBJ2-5; D is undetermined. V shed 5 bases and J shed 0 bases, with 13 bases lying between them. The CDR3 is made up of 14 amino acids. Germline CDR1 DFQATT, CDR2 SNEGSKA (reference sequence). The CDR3 nucleotides read TGCAGTGCTCCACCGAGGCAGAACCAAGAGACCCAGTACTTC. The encoded protein is CSAPPRQNQETQYF.

CDR3 loop: CASSQEAGGVFAYGYTF. The CDR3 DNA reads TGTGCCAGCAGCCAAGAAGCTGGAGGGGTCTTCGCCTATGGCTACACCTTC. This sequence joins TRBV3-1 and TRBJ1-2; perhaps TRBD1 as D (5 bases). Germline lookup yields CDR1 LGHDT and CDR2 YNNKEL (reference sequence). Trimming shortened V by 0 bases and J by 4 bases, and 18 bases separated the two germline ends. The CDR3 loop spans 17 amino acids.

This clonotype was seen many times. V usage is TRBV6-2 or TRBV6-3 and J usage is TRBJ1-2, with D maybe TRBD1 (6 bases). V was pared by 1 base and J by 2 bases, with 8 bases between. This CDR3 spans 14 amino acids. Germline CDR1 MNHEY, CDR2 SVGEGT. CDR3 DNA sequence: TGTGCCAGCAGTTACTTGGACAGCAACTATGGCTACACCTTC. Protein product: CASSYLDSNYGYTF.

The V call is TRBV30, the J call TRBJ2-1; TRBD1 matches 10 bases. Trimming at V came to 0 bases and at J to 4 bases, leaving 6 bases not matched to a gene. In germline, CDR1 is GTSNPN, CDR2 SVGIG (reference sequence). CDR3 length: 16 amino acids. CDR3 coding DNA: TGTGCCTGGAGTGTACTGGGACAGGGGAGGTACAATGAGCAGTTCTTC. Its protein product is CAWSVLGQGRYNEQFF.